This T cell receptor (beta chain) originates from a study of cytomegalovirus exposure and HLA in healthy donors. Whole-study findings and limits: The authors later found HLA-associated TCR beta chains more clonally expanded than equally common others.

The PCR used 60 Vbeta and 13 Jbeta primers. Profiling relied on immunoSEQ multiplex PCR, and the TCRdb table lists in-frame clones only, not all of them. The data hold approximately 54,000 clones, with 82% observed a single time. Remarks on this clone: As yet, its antigen is unknown.

Material: PBMCs. This TCR was sampled from a woman aged 18-29 years in good health and CMV-seronegative.

The CDR3 coding sequence is TGTGCCAGCAGCTTAGTTCCAGGGGGCGGTCAGCCCCAGCATTTT. It yields the protein CASSLVPGGGQPQHF. The chain is built from TRBV7-2 and TRBJ1-5; 8 nucleotides align to TRBD1. After removal of 1 base from V and 6 bases from J, the junction contained 5 bases not matched to a gene. The V gene's germline CDR1 is SGHTA and CDR2 FQGNSA. The length of the CDR3 is 15 residues.